The text below deals with one T cell receptor beta chain. The data belong to a study of cytomegalovirus exposure and HLA in healthy donors. Overall study: Out of fewer than 500 genotyped donors, roughly 80% belonged to the Caucasian-associated ancestry cluster.

V was shortened by 0 bases and J by 12 bases, with 12 bases between the two germline ends. The CDR3 runs to 13 residues. Germline V gene sequence: CDR1 KGHSH, CDR2 LQKENI. The PCR used 60 Vbeta and 13 Jbeta primers. Libraries were prepared by immunoSEQ multiplex PCR; TCRdb keeps only in-frame clonotypes and omits some of them. The table shows around 150,000 clones, with around 80% occurring only once. The specimen was PBMCs. The rearrangement joins TRBV18 to TRBJ2-1; perhaps TRBD1 as D (6 bases). This receptor was taken from a man aged 50-60 years in good health and CMV-seropositive. The CDR3 loop reads CASSPPTLGGQFF. For the CDR3, the DNA is TGTGCCAGCTCACCACCGACTCTAGGGGGGCAGTTCTTC.